A single sample gave rise to the 14 T cell receptor beta chains below, sequenced in a study of Graves' ophthalmopathy and Graves' hyperthyroidism. RNA served as the template for amplifying TCR beta CDR3 regions. First-round RT-PCR employed HTBI primers, with a second-round multiplex PCR after it. One entry per CDR3 protein results from TCRdb running MiXCR on the multiplex PCR reads. The repertoire includes 560,000 or so distinct CDR3 sequences, under 40% of them detected once, and approximately 4.1% sits in the top ten. The sample was peripheral blood or thyroid tissue (not recorded which). All receptors come from an adult man with Graves' hyperthyroidism.

J is TRBJ1-2 and V is TRBV14; TRBD1 matches 9 bases. The length of the CDR3 is 18 residues. V was clipped by 0 bases and J by 7 bases; unmatched bases: 15. Germline-derived CDR1 and CDR2 are SGHDN and FVKESK. This chain's CDR3 is CASSQEGTGSNVVGGYTF. The CDR3 coding sequence is TGTGCCAGCAGCCAAGAAGGGACAGGGTCCAATGTCGTGGGTGGCTACACCTTC.

Remarks on this clonotype: Being one base from a much bigger clone, this may be a read error. The chain is built from TRBV9 and TRBJ1-2; D remains unclear. Deletions cut 0 bases from V and 1 base from J, with 10 bases between. Germline CDR1 and CDR2: SGDLS and YYNGEE. There are 15 residues in the CDR3. The CDR3 is CASSVDARYNYGYTF. CDR3 bases: TGTGCCAGCAGCGTAGATGCCCGGTATAACTATGGCTACACCTTC.

This rearrangement joins TRBV24-1 to TRBJ1-2; tentative D call: TRBD1 (5 bases). Germline CDR1 reads KGHDR; CDR2 reads SFDVKD. Trimming stripped 5 bases from V and 8 bases from J, with 11 bases between. This CDR3 has 12 amino acids. CDR3 protein: CATSGQRGGYTF. Here the CDR3 DNA reads TGTGCCACCAGTGGACAGCGGGGGGGCTACACCTTC.

The rearrangement uses TRBV24-1 and TRBJ2-1, with D perhaps matching TRBD1 (6 bases). This CDR3 comprises 14 residues. V was pared by 5 bases and J by 7 bases, with 14 bases between. The germline V gene encodes CDR1 KGHDR and CDR2 SFDVKD. CDR3 nucleotide sequence: TGTGCCACCAGTGCGGACAGTGCTAGGAATGAGCAGTTCTTC. Protein: CATSADSARNEQFF.

The chain employs TRBV7-3 and TRBJ1-1; 7 nucleotides match TRBD1. After removal of 5 bases from V and 4 bases from J, the junction contained 7 bases not matched to a gene. Germline CDR1 SGHTA, CDR2 FQGTGA. The CDR3 totals 14 residues. CDR3 nucleotides: TGTGCCAGCAGCGACCAGGCAGGGGGCACTGAAGCTTTCTTT. Protein: CASSDQAGGTEAFF.

This clonotype was counted a few times. The chain is built from TRBV24-1 and TRBJ2-7, with 7 bases lining up with TRBD1. Per the germline V gene, CDR1 is KGHDR and CDR2 is SFDVKD. J gave up 7 bases and V 3 bases, and 14 bases lay outside the gene matches. The CDR3 runs to 16 residues. CDR3 in amino acids: CATSDRQGVAYNEQYF. Written as DNA, the CDR3 is TGTGCCACCAGTGATCGACAGGGTGTAGCCTACAATGAGCAGTACTTC.

This clonotype has at least ten counts. V gene TRBV11-3 combines with J gene TRBJ2-5; D is perhaps TRBD2 (5 bases). The CDR3 runs to 15 residues. V lost 3 bases to trimming and J lost 5 bases, with 16 bases between them. Germline assignment: CDR1 SGHNT and CDR2 YENEEA. CDR3 region: CASSFPRALGETQYF. CDR3 bases: TGTGCCAGCAGCTTTCCGCGGGCCCTGGGGGAGACCCAGTACTTC.

The chain couples TRBV9 to TRBJ2-7, with 7 bases matching TRBD1. The V and J ends lost 4 bases and 6 bases, in that order; junction bases with no gene match: 13. The length of the CDR3 is 15 residues. Germline CDR1 is SGDLS and CDR2 is YYNGEE. The CDR3 coding sequence is TGTGCCAGCAGCCGTAGTGAAGGGGGCTATAGCGAGCAGTACTTC. Protein: CASSRSEGGYSEQYF.

This clonotype was detected ten times or more. The CDR3 nucleotides read TGCGCCAGCAGCTTGGTTCCAGGATCGAACACCGGGGAGCTGTTTTTT. This gives the protein CASSLVPGSNTGELFF. This chain joins TRBV5-1 and TRBJ2-2; D not resolved. The CDR3 has 16 residues. CDR1 and CDR2 from the germline V gene are SGHRS and YFSETQ. V shed 0 bases and J shed 0 bases, with 9 bases lying between them.

This clonotype was counted at least ten times. V and J are TRBV5-1 and TRBJ1-6, with D hard to call. The CDR3 extends over 15 amino acids. V lost 0 bases to trimming and J lost 8 bases, with 12 bases between them. Germline-derived CDR1 and CDR2 are SGHRS and YFSETQ. The CDR3 sequence is CASSLEAGTYSPLHF. The CDR3 DNA follows: TGCGCCAGCAGCTTGGAGGCAGGTACCTATTCACCCCTCCACTTT.

Many counts were recorded for this clonotype. The V call is TRBV5-1, the J call TRBJ2-7; D is unclear. The germline CDR1 and CDR2 sequences are SGHRS and YFSETQ. The CDR3 is made up of 13 amino acids. Trimming pared 4 bases from V and 4 bases from J, leaving 12 bases between. The CDR3: CASSPGWGYEQYF. CDR3 DNA: TGCGCCAGCAGCCCGGGTTGGGGTTACGAGCAGTACTTC.

The J gene is TRBJ2-3, the V gene TRBV20-1; 9 bases map to TRBD1. CDR1 is DFQATT, CDR2 SNEGSKA, per germline (reference sequence). Trimming at V came to 3 bases and at J to 7 bases, leaving 8 bases not matched to a gene. The CDR3 sequence is 14 residues long. DNA of the CDR3: TGCAGTGCTAGGGGCAGGACAGGGGTAAATACGCAGTATTTT. This gives the protein CSARGRTGVNTQYF.

The table lists this clonotype with many counts. J is TRBJ1-6 and V is TRBV6-5, with a tentative D call TRBD1 (6 bases). CDR3 length: 16 amino acids. The germline V gene encodes CDR1 MNHEY and CDR2 SVGAGI. V was clipped by 6 bases and J by 5 bases, with 17 bases between them. The CDR3 nucleotides are TGTGCCAGCAGCTGGGACATTAGGGACCATAATTCACCCCTCCACTTT. This gives the protein CASSWDIRDHNSPLHF.

This clonotype was seen once. This chain uses TRBV19 with TRBJ1-6, with 7 bases fitting TRBD1. Germline CDR1 is LNHDA and CDR2 is SQIVND (reference sequence). The CDR3 totals 16 residues. J lost 13 bases, V lost 4 bases, and 16 bases had no gene match. The CDR3 nucleotides read TGTGCCAGTAGTACAAACTACCGGGACAGCAATCAGCCCCTCCACTTT. It yields the protein CASSTNYRDSNQPLHF.